This TCR beta chain was obtained from a study of T cells after posttransplantation cyclophosphamide. Produced via immunoSEQ multiplex PCR; TCRdb's table is partial and in-frame only. The sample holds approximately 32,000 clones, about 90% seen once. Findings and caveats of the study: Later post-transplant blood repertoires were often dominated by donor CD8+ memory clones. TRB overlap between skin or GI tissue T cells and blood was limited. TRB clonality was highly associated with recipient CMV seropositivity and reactivation.

About this clone itself: Antigen: not known.

Trimming took 2 bases from V and 7 from J; bases not matched to a gene: 7. This CDR3 has 15 amino acids. The germline V gene has CDR1 SGHDT and CDR2 YYEEEE. The material sequenced was PBMCs. The receptor was isolated from a woman aged 40 to 50 with a blood cancer, CMV-positive, and with a related stem cell donor. This rearrangement joins TRBV5-6 to TRBJ1-5; TRBD1 agrees at 9 bases. DNA of the CDR3: TGTGCCAGCAGCTTAGGGACAGGGAGGGAGCAGCCCCAGCATTTT. The encoded protein is CASSLGTGREQPQHF.